This T cell receptor (beta chain) was retrieved from a study of T cell changes during pregnancy in multiple sclerosis. V lost 2 bases and J lost 1, with 12 bases in between. CDR3 length: 16 residues. CDR1 and CDR2 (germline): SGHRS, YFSETQ. Sequenced by immunoSEQ multiplex PCR; TCRdb stores in-frame clones only, minus some. The sample has roughly 90,000 clones; about 93% are singletons. Sample: peripheral blood, taken in the first trimester of pregnancy. The sequence was obtained from a female donor with multiple sclerosis, enrolled in a pregnancy study. The chain uses TRBV5-1 and TRBJ2-2, with D maybe TRBD1 (7 bases). CDR3 DNA: TGCGCCAGCAGCTTTCAGGGGGGCCAGAACACCGGGGAGCTGTTTTTT. Translated, it gives CASSFQGGQNTGELFF.